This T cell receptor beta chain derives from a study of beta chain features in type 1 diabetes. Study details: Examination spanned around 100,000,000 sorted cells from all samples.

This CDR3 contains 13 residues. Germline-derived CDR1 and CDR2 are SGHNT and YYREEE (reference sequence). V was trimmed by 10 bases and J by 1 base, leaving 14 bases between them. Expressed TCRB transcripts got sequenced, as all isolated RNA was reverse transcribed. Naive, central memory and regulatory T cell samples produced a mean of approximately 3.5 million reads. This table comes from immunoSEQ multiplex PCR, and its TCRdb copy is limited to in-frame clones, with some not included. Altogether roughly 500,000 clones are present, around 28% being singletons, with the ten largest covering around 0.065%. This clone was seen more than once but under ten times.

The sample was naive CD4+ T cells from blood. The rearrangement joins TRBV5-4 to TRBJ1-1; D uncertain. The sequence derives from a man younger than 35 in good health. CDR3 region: CACMVSGNTEAFF. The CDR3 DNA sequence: TGTGCCTGCATGGTGTCTGGGAACACTGAAGCTTTCTTT.